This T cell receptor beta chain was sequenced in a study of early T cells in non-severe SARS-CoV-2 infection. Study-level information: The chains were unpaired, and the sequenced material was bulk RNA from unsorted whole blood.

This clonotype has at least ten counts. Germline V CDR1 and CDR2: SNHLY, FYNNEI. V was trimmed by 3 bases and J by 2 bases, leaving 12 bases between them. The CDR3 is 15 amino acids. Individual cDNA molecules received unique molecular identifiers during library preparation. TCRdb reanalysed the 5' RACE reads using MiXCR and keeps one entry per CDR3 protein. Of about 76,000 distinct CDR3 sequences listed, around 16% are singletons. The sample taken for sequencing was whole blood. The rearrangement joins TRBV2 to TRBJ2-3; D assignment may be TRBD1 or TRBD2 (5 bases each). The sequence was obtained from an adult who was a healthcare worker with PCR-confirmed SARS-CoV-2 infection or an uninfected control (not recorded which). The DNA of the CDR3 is TGTGCCAGCAGTGAGGGGACGGTCTCCACAGATACGCAGTATTTT. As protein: CASSEGTVSTDTQYF.